These 8 T cell receptor beta chains share one sample of origin, sequenced in a study of cytomegalovirus exposure and HLA in healthy donors. Using immunoSEQ multiplex PCR, the repertoire was profiled, and TCRdb retains in-frame clones only, with some absent. This table has 90,000 to 150,000 clones, 88% appearing once. The material sequenced was PBMCs. The receptors shown here come from a woman in her late teens or twenties in good health and CMV-seropositive.

V usage is TRBV5-4 and J usage is TRBJ1-4; 9 positions match TRBD1. After removal of 3 bases from V and 5 bases from J, the junction contained 5 bases not matched to a gene. This CDR3 has 15 residues. Germline V gene sequence: CDR1 SGHNT, CDR2 YYREEE (reference sequence). The CDR3 region has the DNA TGTGCCAGCAGCTCCCCGGGACAGGGAAATGAAAAACTGTTTTTT. Amino acid sequence: CASSSPGQGNEKLFF. Full variable domain (rest looked up from reference TRBV5-4 and TRBJ1-4): ETGVTQSPTHLIKTRGQQVTLRCSSQSGHNTVSWYQQALGQGPQFIFQYYREEENGRGNFPPRFSGLQFPNYSSELNVNALELDDSALYLCASSSPGQGNEKLFFGSGTQLSVL.

The chain combines TRBV25-1 with TRBJ1-1; 7 bases agree with TRBD1. The V gene's germline CDR1 is MGHDK and CDR2 SYGVNS. The junction had 3 bases not matched to a gene; V was cut back by 6 bases and J by 2 bases. The CDR3 has 13 residues. CDR3 amino acids: CASRTGFNTEAFF. DNA of the CDR3: TGTGCCAGCAGGACAGGGTTCAACACTGAAGCTTTCTTT.

The chain combines TRBV19 with TRBJ1-5, with TRBD1 identical over 7 bases. The CDR3 has 14 residues. V was clipped by 1 base and J by 7 bases; unmatched bases: 4. Per germline, CDR1 LNHDA and CDR2 SQIVND (reference sequence). The CDR3 DNA is TGTGCCAGTAGTATAGGGTCAGGGGGGCAGCCCCAGCATTTT. Its translation: CASSIGSGGQPQHF.

J is TRBJ2-3 and V is TRBV7-9; perhaps TRBD2 as D (6 bases). With 0 bases removed from V and 0 bases from J, the gap between germline ends came to 7 bases. Germline assignment: CDR1 SEHNR and CDR2 FQNEAQ (reference sequence). CDR3 length equals 15 residues. CDR3 DNA: TGTGCCAGCAGCTTAGCGGGGGGTAGCACAGATACGCAGTATTTT. Protein product: CASSLAGGSTDTQYF.

The chain carries TRBV30 and TRBJ2-7, with 10 bases identical to TRBD2. The CDR3 runs 17 residues. Germline trimming cut 0 bases from V and 4 bases from J; bases unmatched to any gene: 12. CDR1 is GTSNPN and CDR2 is SVGIG in the germline V gene (reference sequence). CDR3 loop: CAWSVSRTSGSEYEQYF. CDR3 in DNA: TGTGCCTGGAGTGTATCGAGGACTAGCGGATCCGAATACGAGCAGTACTTC.

The rearrangement uses TRBV6-1 and TRBJ2-5; maybe TRBD2 (6 bases). Germline loops: CDR1 MNHNS, CDR2 SASEGT. V lost 1 base and J 4 bases, leaving 10 bases between the germline ends. The CDR3 consists of 14 residues. In nucleotides, the CDR3 is TGTGCCAGCAGTGAAGTTTTGGGGGGAGAGACCCAGTACTTC. This codes for CASSEVLGGETQYF.

This chain connects TRBV15 to TRBJ1-1, with D possibly TRBD1 on 6 matching bases. Trimming took off 0 bases at V and 0 bases at J, with 11 bases between the two ends. CDR3 length: 16 residues. The germline CDR1 and CDR2 sequences are LNHNV and YYDKDF (reference sequence). CDR3 residues: CATSRDGGGMNTEAFF. CDR3 DNA: TGTGCCACCAGCAGAGATGGGGGGGGCATGAACACTGAAGCTTTCTTT.

J is TRBJ2-3 and V is TRBV9; 9 nucleotides match TRBD2. The CDR3 sequence is 16 residues long. V was clipped by 0 bases and J by 0 bases; unmatched bases: 2. The germline CDR1 and CDR2 sequences are SGDLS and YYNGEE. The CDR3 is CASSVGLADSTDTQYF. Here the CDR3 DNA reads TGTGCCAGCAGCGTAGGACTAGCGGACAGCACAGATACGCAGTATTTT.